Below are 9 T cell receptor beta chains sequenced from a single sample in a study of beta chain features in type 1 diabetes. Findings of the study overall: For Type 1 diabetes patients, all four CD4+ subsets carried TCRB CDR3s that were moderately but significantly shorter.

cDNA synthesis used the whole RNA isolate, giving expressed TCRB sequences. Generated by immunoSEQ multiplex PCR, the TCRdb table keeps only in-frame clones and is missing some. Here the sample spans around 360,000 clones, around 13% being singletons. The antigens for these receptors are not known. Sequenced sample: naive CD4+ T cells from blood. Receptors originate from a woman aged 18 to 35 with type 1 diabetes.

This chain uses TRBV27 with TRBJ2-7, with D maybe TRBD1 (5 bases). CDR3 length: 17 amino acids. The V gene's germline CDR1 is MNHEY and CDR2 SMNVEV (reference sequence). Deletions cut 0 bases from V and 7 bases from J, with 22 bases between. The DNA for the CDR3 is TGTGCCAGCAGTTTATCGATAAAAGGGGCAGCGCCGGAGGAGCAGTACTTC. Its protein product is CASSLSIKGAAPEEQYF.

The J gene is TRBJ2-1, the V gene TRBV7-2, with D possibly matching TRBD1 (5 bases). Trimming cost V 0 bases and J 2 bases, with 11 bases left between them. Per the germline V gene, CDR1 is SGHTA and CDR2 is FQGNSA. The CDR3 extends over 16 amino acids. CDR3 in DNA: TGTGCCAGCAGCTTAGCTAGGGGAAATACCTACAATGAGCAGTTCTTC. Its translation is CASSLARGNTYNEQFF.

V and J are TRBV27 and TRBJ2-7; a possible D gene is TRBD1 (6 bases). Germline CDR1 MNHEY, CDR2 SMNVEV (reference sequence). Trimming removed 4 bases from V and 3 bases from J, with 19 bases in between. The CDR3 has 16 amino acids. The CDR3, as DNA: TGTGCCAGCAGTTGGCATTGGGGGCGAAGTCTCTACGAGCAGTACTTC. This codes for CASSWHWGRSLYEQYF.

This chain links TRBV5-6 with TRBJ2-7, with a tentative D call TRBD1 (5 bases). The V gene's germline CDR1 is SGHDT and CDR2 YYEEEE. V lost 1 base and J lost 2, with 7 bases in between. The CDR3 spans 13 residues. The CDR3 coding sequence is TGTGCCAGCAGCTTGATGGACACCTACGAGCAGTACTTC. Its translation: CASSLMDTYEQYF.

The sample holds a few counts of this clone. V gene TRBV4-3 combines with J gene TRBJ1-2, with TRBD1 matching over 7 bases. Germline V gene sequence: CDR1 LGHNA, CDR2 YSLEER. The V gene end was trimmed by 6 bases and the J gene end by 3 bases; junction bases not matched to a gene: 4. CDR3 length equals 13 residues. The chain's CDR3 is CASSPDRDYGYTF. The CDR3 DNA reads as TGCGCCAGCAGTCCTGACAGGGACTATGGCTACACCTTC.

CDR3 DNA: TGTGCCAGCAGTCACGCCCAGAATACTAACTATGGCTACACCTTC. This encodes CASSHAQNTNYGYTF. The rearrangement uses TRBV6-5 and TRBJ1-2; D is uncertain. The CDR3 sequence is 15 residues long. The V end was cut by 5 bases, the J end by 0 bases, with 13 bases between. Germline V CDR1 and CDR2: MNHEY, SVGAGI.

The rearrangement uses TRBV6-4 and TRBJ1-2; no clear D. From germline, CDR1 is MRHNA and CDR2 SNTAGT. This CDR3 comprises 13 residues. Trimming shortened V by 3 bases and J by 6 bases, and 11 bases separated the two germline ends. The CDR3 nucleotides read TGTGCCAGCAGTGAAAGAGAGGTGGATGGCTACACCTTC. Translating it yields CASSEREVDGYTF.

Only a few counts were recorded for this clone. The CDR3, as DNA: TGTGCCAGCATGGAGCCGGTACGAACTGAAGCTTTCTTT. Amino acids: CASMEPVRTEAFF. This chain uses TRBV25-1 with TRBJ1-1; D is ambiguous. Germline CDR1 and CDR2: MGHDK and SYGVNS. Trimming left V 7 bases short and J 5 bases short, with 14 bases between. The CDR3 loop spans 13 amino acids.

Remarks on this clone: Other DNA variants within this sample encode the same CDR3. This chain connects TRBV18 to TRBJ1-2; 8 bases line up with TRBD1. The CDR3 is 13 residues long. Germline CDR1 is KGHSH and CDR2 is LQKENI. V lost 4 bases and J lost 5; bases outside the gene matches: 3. CDR3 DNA sequence: TGTGCCAGCTCACAGGACAGGGATTATGGCTACACCTTC. This codes for CASSQDRDYGYTF.